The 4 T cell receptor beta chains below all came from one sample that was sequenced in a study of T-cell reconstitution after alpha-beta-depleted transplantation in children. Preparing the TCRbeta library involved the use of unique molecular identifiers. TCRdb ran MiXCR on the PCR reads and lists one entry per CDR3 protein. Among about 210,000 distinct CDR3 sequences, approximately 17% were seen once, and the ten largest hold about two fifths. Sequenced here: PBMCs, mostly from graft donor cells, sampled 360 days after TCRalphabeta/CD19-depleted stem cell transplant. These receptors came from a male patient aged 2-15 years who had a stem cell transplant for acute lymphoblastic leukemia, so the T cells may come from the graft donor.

This chain's CDR3 is CASSQDGGARLAGNEQYF. Here the CDR3 DNA reads TGTGCCAGCAGCCAAGATGGGGGCGCGAGACTAGCGGGAAACGAGCAGTACTTC. The chain has TRBV4-2 and TRBJ2-7, with 11 bases fitting TRBD2. V shed 0 bases, J shed 5 bases, and the junction held 12 bases outside the gene matches. Germline CDR1 LGHNA, CDR2 YNFKEQ. The CDR3 loop spans 18 amino acids.

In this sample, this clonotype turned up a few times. The CDR3 sequence: CSARTWRQVDNSPLHF. The CDR3 DNA follows: TGCAGTGCTAGAACGTGGCGACAGGTGGATAATTCACCCCTCCACTTT. This sequence joins TRBV20-1 and TRBJ1-6; D might be TRBD1 (6 bases). V lost 2 bases and J 5 bases, leaving 16 bases between the germline ends. Germline CDR1 DFQATT, CDR2 SNEGSKA (reference sequence). This CDR3 region has 16 residues.

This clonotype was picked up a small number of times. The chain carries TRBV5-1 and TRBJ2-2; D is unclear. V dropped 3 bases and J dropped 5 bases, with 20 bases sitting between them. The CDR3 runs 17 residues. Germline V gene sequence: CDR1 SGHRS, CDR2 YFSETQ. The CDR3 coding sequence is TGCGCCAGCAGCTGGAATGGACCCACCCTTCGGACCGGGGAGCTGTTTTTT. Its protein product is CASSWNGPTLRTGELFF.

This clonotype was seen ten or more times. Here the CDR3 reads CASSQDLPENTEAFF. The DNA for the CDR3 is TGCGCCAGCAGCCAAGACTTACCAGAGAACACTGAAGCTTTCTTT. V gene TRBV4-3 combines with J gene TRBJ1-1; D uncertain. Trimming removed 0 bases from V and 1 base from J, with 9 bases in between. This CDR3 has 15 residues. CDR1 and CDR2 from the germline V gene are LGHNA and YSLEER.